These 24 T cell receptor beta chains were sequenced from one sample in a study of blood T cell repertoires in COVID-19. Sequencing used immunoSEQ multiplex PCR; TCRdb keeps in-frame clones, though not all of them. In the table there are 250,000 to 300,000 clones, roughly nine tenths of which are singletons. The sequenced sample was peripheral blood. The receptors stem from a man aged 18 to 30 with active or convalescent COVID-19.

This clone has just a few counts. This chain joins TRBV18 and TRBJ2-7; D might be TRBD1 (6 bases). The CDR3 extends over 15 amino acids. Germline assignment: CDR1 KGHSH and CDR2 LQKENI. V was shortened by 3 bases and J by 2 bases, with 14 bases between the two germline ends. CDR3 bases: TGTGCCAGCTCACCGGGTTTTGGACAGACCTACGAGCAGTACTTC. Its translation: CASSPGFGQTYEQYF.

The chain is built from TRBV27 and TRBJ1-4, with 7 positions matching TRBD1. The CDR3 spans 15 residues. Germline values: CDR1 MNHEY, CDR2 SMNVEV (reference sequence). The ends lost 0 bases at V and 8 bases at J; junction bases unmatched: 6. DNA of the CDR3: TGTGCCAGCAGTTTATCGCCCACAGGGGAAGAAAAACTGTTTTTT. Its translation: CASSLSPTGEEKLFF.

This rearrangement joins TRBV19 to TRBJ2-1; D may be TRBD2 (6 bases). CDR1 LNHDA and CDR2 SQIVND come from the germline V gene (reference sequence). V shed 3 bases and J shed 10 bases, with 13 bases lying between them. The CDR3 covers 13 residues. CDR3 in amino acids: CASSMYETREQFF. DNA of the CDR3: TGTGCCAGTAGTATGTATGAGACTAGAGAGCAGTTCTTC.

The chain combines TRBV6-6 with TRBJ2-3, with 9 positions matching TRBD1. CDR3 length: 15 residues. Germline CDR1 reads MNHNY; CDR2 reads SVGAGI (reference sequence). Trimming removed 6 bases from V and 4 bases from J; junction bases left unmatched: 8. CDR3: CASRRGQGASDTQYF. The DNA of the CDR3 is TGTGCCAGCAGAAGGGGACAGGGCGCTTCAGATACGCAGTATTTT.

The chain has TRBV7-9 and TRBJ1-2, with TRBD1 matching over 9 bases. Looked up from germline, CDR1 is SEHNR and CDR2 is FQNEAQ (reference sequence). V shed 6 bases, J shed 8 bases, and the junction held 10 bases outside the gene matches. The CDR3 runs 14 residues. The DNA of the CDR3 is TGTGCCAGCAGTCGAGAAGGGACAGGGTACGGCTACACCTTC. This sequence encodes CASSREGTGYGYTF.

V gene TRBV5-1 combines with J gene TRBJ2-7, with TRBD1 matching over 8 bases. V gave up 0 bases and J gave up 1 base; unmatched junction bases: 6. Germline CDR1 SGHRS, CDR2 YFSETQ. The CDR3 consists of 16 residues. The CDR3 region has the DNA TGCGCCAGCAGCTTGGACTCGACAGGGGTATCCTACGAGCAGTACTTC. Encoded protein: CASSLDSTGVSYEQYF.

This rearrangement joins TRBV5-1 to TRBJ2-7, with 8 bases lining up with TRBD1. The germline V gene has CDR1 SGHRS and CDR2 YFSETQ. This CDR3 is 14 amino acids long. V lost 4 bases and J lost 5; bases outside the gene matches: 8. This CDR3 is CASSEGDRSNEQYF. The CDR3 nucleotides read TGCGCCAGCAGCGAAGGGGACAGGTCCAACGAGCAGTACTTC.

This chain joins TRBV6-5 and TRBJ1-5; D is ambiguous. The germline V gene has CDR1 MNHEY and CDR2 SVGAGI. This CDR3 contains 14 residues. V dropped 5 bases and J dropped 6 bases, with 14 bases sitting between them. This CDR3 is CASSLNPAGQPQHF. The DNA of the CDR3 is TGTGCCAGCAGTCTGAACCCGGCAGGTCAGCCCCAGCATTTT.

As for this clone: One junction end does not reproduce the germline sequence, and a read error may be involved. The gene calls are TRBV7-3 and TRBJ2-5; possible D gene TRBD1, 6 bases. Per germline, CDR1 SGHTA and CDR2 FQGTGA. CDR3 size: 13 residues. CDR3 residues: CASSSGQQEAQYF. CDR3 sequence (DNA): TGTGCCAGCAGCTCCGGACAGCAAGAGGCCCAGTACTTC.

J is TRBJ2-1 and V is TRBV3-1 (or the pseudogene TRBV3-2); the match to TRBD2 covers 9 bases. The germline V gene has CDR1 LGHDT and CDR2 YNNKEL (reference sequence). This CDR3 spans 13 amino acids. J lost 14 bases, V lost 4 bases, and 9 bases had no gene match. The CDR3 DNA is TGTGCCAGCAGCCTCAAAACCGGGACTAGCAAGTTCTTC. Residues: CASSLKTGTSKFF.

The chain couples TRBV28 to TRBJ2-1; 10 bases fit TRBD1. Germline CDR1 and CDR2: MDHEN and SYDVKM. The CDR3 totals 15 residues. V lost 6 bases and J lost 7; bases outside the gene matches: 9. The DNA of the CDR3 is TGTGCCAGCAGCCAACCCGGGACAGGGGTGAATGAGCAGTTCTTC. Amino acid sequence: CASSQPGTGVNEQFF.

Only a few counts were recorded for this clone. This chain connects TRBV7-2 to TRBJ1-5, with TRBD1 identical over 7 bases. Trimming at V came to 5 bases and at J to 7 bases, leaving 11 bases not matched to a gene. The germline V gene encodes CDR1 SGHTA and CDR2 FQGNSA. The CDR3 is 15 amino acids. The CDR3 sequence: CASSVNDRAGQPQHF. As DNA, the CDR3 is TGTGCCAGCAGCGTAAACGACAGGGCAGGACAGCCCCAGCATTTT.

The chain joins TRBV7-9 to TRBJ2-5; D is uncertain. V lost 5 bases to trimming and J lost 5 bases, with 12 bases between them. The germline CDR1 and CDR2 sequences are SEHNR and FQNEAQ (reference sequence). The CDR3 consists of 13 residues. CDR3: CASSPFFGETQYF. As DNA, the CDR3 is TGTGCCAGCAGCCCTTTTTTCGGTGAGACCCAGTACTTC.

In its sample, this clone was seen a few times. V and J are TRBV6-6 and TRBJ2-7; TRBD1 matches at 7 bases. The V segment lost 8 bases and the J segment 1 base; nucleotides outside the gene matches: 8. CDR3 length: 14 amino acids. Per the germline V gene, CDR1 is MNHNY and CDR2 is SVGAGI (reference sequence). The CDR3 here is CASLPDRVSYEQYF. The CDR3 region has the DNA TGTGCCAGCCTCCCCGACAGGGTTTCCTACGAGCAGTACTTC.

The genes are TRBV2 and TRBJ2-7, with 10 bases matching TRBD2. The V gene end was trimmed by 1 base and the J gene end by 5 bases; junction bases not matched to a gene: 2. Germline CDR1 and CDR2: SNHLY and FYNNEI. This CDR3 spans 14 amino acids. The CDR3 spells CASSEGLAGDEQYF. CDR3 coding DNA: TGTGCCAGCAGTGAAGGGCTAGCGGGAGACGAGCAGTACTTC.

On this clone: The sample holds other DNA sequences that translate to the same CDR3. V is TRBV6-2 or TRBV6-3 and J is TRBJ2-7, with 8 bases fitting TRBD1. Trimming removed 2 bases from V and 2 bases from J; junction bases left unmatched: 5. Per germline, CDR1 MNHEY and CDR2 SVGEGT. There are 15 residues in the CDR3. The CDR3 DNA is TGTGCCAGCAGTTACGGGACAGGACTCACCTACGAGCAGTACTTC. Translation gives CASSYGTGLTYEQYF.

The chain combines TRBV24-1 with TRBJ1-2; 9 positions match TRBD1. The CDR3 length is 13 residues. The V gene end was trimmed by 4 bases and the J gene end by 8 bases; junction bases not matched to a gene: 4. Germline-derived CDR1 and CDR2 are KGHDR and SFDVKD. The CDR3 region is CATSDRDREGYTF. Written as DNA, the CDR3 is TGTGCCACCAGTGACCGGGACAGGGAGGGCTACACCTTC.

V usage is TRBV7-3 and J usage is TRBJ1-1; unclear D gene. The CDR3 spans 13 residues. Germline CDR1 and CDR2: SGHTA and FQGTGA. Between the trimmed V and J ends, which lost 3 bases and 5 bases, there was a span of 10 bases. DNA of the CDR3: TGTGCCAGCAGCTTGCACGGAGGAACTGAAGCTTTCTTT. Its protein is CASSLHGGTEAFF.

A single count supports this clone. The rearrangement joins TRBV4-1 to TRBJ2-7; tentatively, D is TRBD2 (6 bases). CDR1 and CDR2 (germline): MGHRA, YSYEKL. Trimming removed 5 bases at V and 0 bases at J, with 23 bases between. The CDR3 is 18 residues long. CDR3 in amino acids: CASSKRMEGSSTSYEQYF. The CDR3, as DNA: TGCGCCAGCAGCAAGAGGATGGAGGGGTCCTCGACCTCCTACGAGCAGTACTTC.

The chain combines TRBV29-1 with TRBJ1-2; no clear D. Trimming removed 1 base from V and 9 bases from J, with 9 bases in between. Germline V CDR1 and CDR2: SQVTM, ANQGSEA. The CDR3 runs to 11 residues. The CDR3 spells CSVEGSLSYTF. DNA of the CDR3: TGCAGCGTTGAAGGAAGCCTAAGCTACACCTTC.

Details on this clone: A read error may account for a junction end that differs from germline. The V and J genes are TRBV3-1 (or the pseudogene TRBV3-2) and TRBJ1-2, with D unresolved. Germline CDR1 is LGHDT and CDR2 is YNNKEL (reference sequence). The length of the CDR3 is 13 residues. This CDR3 is CASSPLGQRKALF. The CDR3 nucleotides read TGTGCCAGCAGCCCCCTAGGGCAGCGGAAGGCCCTCTTC.

The chain is built from TRBV27 and TRBJ2-7; 7 bases fit TRBD1. V shed 5 bases, J shed 6 bases, and the junction held 13 bases outside the gene matches. This CDR3 is 15 amino acids long. Germline V gene data show CDR1 as MNHEY and CDR2 as SMNVEV (reference sequence). CDR3 residues: CASSPFYGTVGEQYF. The CDR3 bases are TGTGCCAGCAGTCCCTTCTACGGGACAGTCGGCGAGCAGTACTTC.

The chain carries TRBV6-1 and TRBJ1-5, with D hard to call. Germline CDR1 is MNHNS and CDR2 is SASEGT. The CDR3 spans 13 residues. V gave up 8 bases and J gave up 6 bases, with 14 bases separating them. CDR3 sequence (DNA): TGTGCCAGCTCCCTTGGAGGTAGTCAGCCCCAGCATTTT. This gives the protein CASSLGGSQPQHF.

CDR3 in amino acids: CATSDSRRPLPRGYTF. CDR3 bases: TGTGCCACCAGTGATTCGAGGAGGCCGCTACCTAGAGGCTACACCTTC. This rearrangement joins TRBV24-1 to TRBJ1-2; D call uncertain. With 2 bases removed from V and 8 bases from J, the gap between germline ends came to 20 bases. Germline V gives CDR1 KGHDR, CDR2 SFDVKD. The CDR3 spans 16 residues.